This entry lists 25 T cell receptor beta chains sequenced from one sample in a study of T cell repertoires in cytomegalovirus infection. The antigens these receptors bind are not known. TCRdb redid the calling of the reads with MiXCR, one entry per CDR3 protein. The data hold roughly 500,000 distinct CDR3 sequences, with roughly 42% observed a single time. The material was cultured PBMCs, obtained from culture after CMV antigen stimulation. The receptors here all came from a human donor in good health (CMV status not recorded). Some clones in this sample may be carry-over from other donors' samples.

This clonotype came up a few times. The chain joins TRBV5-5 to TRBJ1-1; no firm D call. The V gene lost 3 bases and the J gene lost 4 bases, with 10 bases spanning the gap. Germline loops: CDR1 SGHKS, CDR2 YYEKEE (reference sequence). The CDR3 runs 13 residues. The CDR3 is CASSSGWATEAFF. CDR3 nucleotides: TGTGCCAGCAGCTCTGGTTGGGCCACTGAAGCTTTCTTT. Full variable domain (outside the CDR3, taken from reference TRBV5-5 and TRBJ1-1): DAGVTQSPTHLIKTRGQQVTLRCSPISGHKSVSWYQQVLGQGPQFIFQYYEKEERGRGNFPDRFSARQFPNYSSELNVNALLLGDSALYLCASSSGWATEAFFGQGTRLTVV.

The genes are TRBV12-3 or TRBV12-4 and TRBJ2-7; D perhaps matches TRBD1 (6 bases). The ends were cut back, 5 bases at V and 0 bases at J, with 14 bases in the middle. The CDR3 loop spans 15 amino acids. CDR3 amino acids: CASSLRGSHSYEQYF. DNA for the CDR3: TGTGCCAGCAGTCTCAGGGGTAGTCACTCCTACGAGCAGTACTTC.

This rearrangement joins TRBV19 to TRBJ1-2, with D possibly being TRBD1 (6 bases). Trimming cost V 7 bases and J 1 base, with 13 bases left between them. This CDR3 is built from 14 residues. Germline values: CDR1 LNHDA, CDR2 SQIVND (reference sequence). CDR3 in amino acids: CASNQGGINYGYTF. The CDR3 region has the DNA TGTGCCAGTAACCAAGGGGGTATTAACTATGGCTACACCTTC.

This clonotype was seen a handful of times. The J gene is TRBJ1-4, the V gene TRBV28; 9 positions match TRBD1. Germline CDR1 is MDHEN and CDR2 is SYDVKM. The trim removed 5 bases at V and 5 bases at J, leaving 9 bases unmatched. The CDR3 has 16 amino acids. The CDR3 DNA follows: TGTGCCAGCAGTCTATACGGACAGGGGCGCAATGAAAAACTGTTTTTT. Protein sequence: CASSLYGQGRNEKLFF.

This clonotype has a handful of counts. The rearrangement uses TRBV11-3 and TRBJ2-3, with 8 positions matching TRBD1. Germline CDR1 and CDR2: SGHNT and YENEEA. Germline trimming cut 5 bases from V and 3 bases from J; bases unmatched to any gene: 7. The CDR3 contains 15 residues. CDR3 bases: TGTGCCAGCAGCGACAGGGGTACGATGACAGATACGCAGTATTTT. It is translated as CASSDRGTMTDTQYF.

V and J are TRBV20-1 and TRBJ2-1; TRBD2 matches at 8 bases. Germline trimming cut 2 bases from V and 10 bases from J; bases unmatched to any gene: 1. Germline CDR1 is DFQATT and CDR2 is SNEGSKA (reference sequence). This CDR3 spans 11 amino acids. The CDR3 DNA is TGCAGTGCTAGACCGGGGGGGGAGCAGTTCTTC. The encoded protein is CSARPGGEQFF.

The CDR3 here is CASSPGQGPTEAFF. In DNA form, the CDR3 reads TGTGCCAGCAGCCCAGGACAGGGGCCCACTGAAGCTTTCTTT. V gene TRBV7-8 combines with J gene TRBJ1-1, with 9 bases fitting TRBD1. CDR1 is SGHVS, CDR2 FQNEAQ, per germline. The CDR3 totals 14 residues. Trimming took 5 bases from V and 4 from J; bases not matched to a gene: 5.

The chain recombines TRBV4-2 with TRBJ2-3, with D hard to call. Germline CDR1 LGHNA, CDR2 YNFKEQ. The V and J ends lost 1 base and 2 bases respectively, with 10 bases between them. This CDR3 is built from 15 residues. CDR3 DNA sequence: TGTGCCAGCAGCCAAGGTGCCCCTCCCACAGATACGCAGTATTTT. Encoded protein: CASSQGAPPTDTQYF.

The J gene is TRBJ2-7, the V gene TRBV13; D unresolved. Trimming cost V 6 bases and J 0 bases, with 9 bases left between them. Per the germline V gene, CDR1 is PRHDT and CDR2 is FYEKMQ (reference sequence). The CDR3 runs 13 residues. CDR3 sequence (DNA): TGTGCCAGCAGTAGGGCAATCTCCTACGAGCAGTACTTC. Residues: CASSRAISYEQYF.

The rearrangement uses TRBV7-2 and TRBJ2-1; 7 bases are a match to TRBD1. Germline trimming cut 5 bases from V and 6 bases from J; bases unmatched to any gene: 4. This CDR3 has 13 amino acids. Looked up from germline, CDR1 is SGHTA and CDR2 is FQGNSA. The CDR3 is CASSPSGGNEQFF. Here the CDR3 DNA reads TGTGCCAGCAGCCCCTCAGGGGGCAATGAGCAGTTCTTC.

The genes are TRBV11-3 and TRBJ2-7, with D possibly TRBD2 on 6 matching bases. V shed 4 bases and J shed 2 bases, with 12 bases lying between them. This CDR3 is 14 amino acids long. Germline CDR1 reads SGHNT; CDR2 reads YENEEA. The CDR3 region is CASSYGTGTYEQYF. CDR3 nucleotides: TGTGCCAGCAGCTACGGGACTGGGACCTACGAGCAGTACTTC. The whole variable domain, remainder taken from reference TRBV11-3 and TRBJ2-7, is EAGVVQSPRYKIIEKKQPVAFWCNPISGHNTLYWYLQNLGQGPELLIRYENEEAVDDSQLPKDRFSAERLKGVDSTLKIQPAELGDSAVYLCASSYGTGTYEQYFGPGTRLTVT.

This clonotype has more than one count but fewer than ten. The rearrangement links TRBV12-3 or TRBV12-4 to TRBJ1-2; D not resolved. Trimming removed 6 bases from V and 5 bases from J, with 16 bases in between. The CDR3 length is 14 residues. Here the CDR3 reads CASSSHDRVYGYTF. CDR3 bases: TGTGCCAGCAGCTCTCATGACCGCGTTTATGGCTACACCTTC.

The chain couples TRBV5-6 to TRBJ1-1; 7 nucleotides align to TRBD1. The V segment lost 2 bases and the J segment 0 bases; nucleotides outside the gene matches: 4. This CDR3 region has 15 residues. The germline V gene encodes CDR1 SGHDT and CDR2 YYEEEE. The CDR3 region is CASSLSDRLNTEAFF. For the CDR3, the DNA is TGTGCCAGCAGCTTATCGGACAGGCTGAACACTGAAGCTTTCTTT.

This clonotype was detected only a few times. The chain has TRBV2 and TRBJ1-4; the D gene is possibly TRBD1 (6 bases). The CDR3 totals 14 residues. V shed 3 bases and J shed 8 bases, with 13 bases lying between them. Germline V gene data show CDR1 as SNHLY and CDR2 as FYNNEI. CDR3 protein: CASSDSDSWEKLFF. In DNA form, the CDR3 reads TGTGCCAGCAGTGATTCGGACAGTTGGGAAAAACTGTTTTTT.

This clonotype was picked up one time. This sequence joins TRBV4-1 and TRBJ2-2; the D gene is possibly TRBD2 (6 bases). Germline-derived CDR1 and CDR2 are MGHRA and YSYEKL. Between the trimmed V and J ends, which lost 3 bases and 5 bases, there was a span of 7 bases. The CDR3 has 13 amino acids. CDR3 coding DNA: TGCGCCAGCAGCCACGGGGGTACCGGGGAGCTGTTTTTT. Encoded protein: CASSHGGTGELFF.

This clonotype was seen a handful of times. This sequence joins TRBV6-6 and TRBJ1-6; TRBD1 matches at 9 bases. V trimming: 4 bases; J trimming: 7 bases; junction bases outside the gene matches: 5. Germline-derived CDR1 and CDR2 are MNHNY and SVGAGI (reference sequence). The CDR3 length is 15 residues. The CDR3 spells CASSSQGQGNSPLHF. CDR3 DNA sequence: TGTGCCAGCAGTTCCCAGGGACAGGGAAATTCACCCCTCCACTTT.

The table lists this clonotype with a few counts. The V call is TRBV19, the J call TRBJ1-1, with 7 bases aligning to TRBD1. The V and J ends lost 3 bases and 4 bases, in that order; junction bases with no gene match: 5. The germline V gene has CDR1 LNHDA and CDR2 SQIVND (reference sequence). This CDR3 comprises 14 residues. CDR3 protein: CASSIEGGRTEAFF. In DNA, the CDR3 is TGTGCCAGTAGTATCGAAGGGGGCCGCACTGAAGCTTTCTTT.

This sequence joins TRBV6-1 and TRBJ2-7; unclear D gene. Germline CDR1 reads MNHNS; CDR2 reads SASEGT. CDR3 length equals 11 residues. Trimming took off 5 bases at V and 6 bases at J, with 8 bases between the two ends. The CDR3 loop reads CASSRKGEQYF. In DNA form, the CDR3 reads TGTGCCAGCAGTAGGAAGGGCGAGCAGTACTTC.

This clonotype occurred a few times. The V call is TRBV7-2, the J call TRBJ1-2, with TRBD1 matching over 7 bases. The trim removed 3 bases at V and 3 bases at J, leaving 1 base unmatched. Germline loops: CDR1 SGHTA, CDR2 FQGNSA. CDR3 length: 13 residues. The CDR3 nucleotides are TGTGCCAGCAGCTTCGGACAGGACTATGGCTACACCTTC. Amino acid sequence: CASSFGQDYGYTF.

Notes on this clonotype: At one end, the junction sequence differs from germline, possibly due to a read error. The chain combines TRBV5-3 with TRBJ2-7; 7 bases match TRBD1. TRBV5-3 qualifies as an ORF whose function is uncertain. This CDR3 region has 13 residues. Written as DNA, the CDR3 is TGTGCCAGCAGCTACACAGGGGCCTACGAGCAGTACTTC. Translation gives CASSYTGAYEQYF.

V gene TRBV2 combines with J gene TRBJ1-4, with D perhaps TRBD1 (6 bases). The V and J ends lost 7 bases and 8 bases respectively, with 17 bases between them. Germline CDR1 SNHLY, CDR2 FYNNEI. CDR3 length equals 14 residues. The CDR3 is CASNTQGEREKLFF. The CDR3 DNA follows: TGTGCCAGCAATACACAGGGAGAAAGGGAAAAACTGTTTTTT.

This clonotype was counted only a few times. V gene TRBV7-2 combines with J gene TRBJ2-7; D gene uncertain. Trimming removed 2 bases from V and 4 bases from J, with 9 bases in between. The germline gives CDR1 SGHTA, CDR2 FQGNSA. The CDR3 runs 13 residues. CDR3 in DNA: TGTGCCAGCAGCTTAAGTGTCCCATACGAGCAGTACTTC. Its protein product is CASSLSVPYEQYF.

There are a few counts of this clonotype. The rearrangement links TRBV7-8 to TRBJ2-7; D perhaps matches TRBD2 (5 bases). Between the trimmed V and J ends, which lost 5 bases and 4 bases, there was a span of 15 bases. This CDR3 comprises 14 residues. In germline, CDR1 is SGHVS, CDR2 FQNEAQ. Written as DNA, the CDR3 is TGTGCCAGCAGCCGAGGACCTTCGGGATACGAGCAGTACTTC. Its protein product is CASSRGPSGYEQYF.

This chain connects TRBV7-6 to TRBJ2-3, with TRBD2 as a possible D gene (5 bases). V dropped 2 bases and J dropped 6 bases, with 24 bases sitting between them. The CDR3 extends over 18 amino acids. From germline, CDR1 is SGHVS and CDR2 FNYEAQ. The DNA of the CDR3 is TGTGCCAGCAGCTTACTACCTCTAGCCGGGCCTCGCCCTGATACGCAGTATTTT. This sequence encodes CASSLLPLAGPRPDTQYF. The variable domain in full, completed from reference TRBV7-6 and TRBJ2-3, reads GAGVSQSPRYKVTKRGQDVALRCDPISGHVSLYWYRQALGQGPEFLTYFNYEAQQDKSGLPNDRFSAERPEGSISTLTIQRTEQRDSAMYRCASSLLPLAGPRPDTQYFGPGTRLTVL.

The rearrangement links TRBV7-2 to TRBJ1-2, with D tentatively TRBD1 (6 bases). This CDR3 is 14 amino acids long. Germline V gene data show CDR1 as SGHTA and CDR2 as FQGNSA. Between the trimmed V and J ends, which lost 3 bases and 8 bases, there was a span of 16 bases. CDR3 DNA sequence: TGTGCCAGCAGCTTGGACAGTCGATGGATGGGCTACACCTTC. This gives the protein CASSLDSRWMGYTF.